This TCR beta chain was observed in a study of shared clonotypes between healthy human individuals. Broader study findings: As a rule, naive subsets had a larger estimated richness than memory subsets.

CDR1 and CDR2 from the germline V gene are SSHAT and FNYEAQ (reference sequence). The CDR3 is made up of 13 amino acids. Comments on this clone: Its antigen is not known. One end of the junction fails to match germline, which may point to a read error.

Using immunoSEQ multiplex PCR, the repertoire was profiled, and TCRdb retains in-frame clones only, with some absent. The repertoire holds over 2 million clones, about 95% seen once, with approximately 0.13% in the top ten. Negatively enriched CD4+ T cells were divided by CD45RA into naive and memory. This sequence was found in a man between 18 and 35 years old in good health. Sample: naive CD4+ T cells sorted from blood. Subset of the sample: CD45RA+ positively selected. The gene calls are TRBV7-7 and TRBJ2-3; D call uncertain. The CDR3 coding sequence is TGTGCTAGCAGCTTAGCAAACGCAGATACGCAGTATTTT. It specifies CASSLANADTQYF. The complete variable domain, with remaining parts taken from reference TRBV7-7 and TRBJ2-3, reads GAGVSQSPRYKVTKRGQDVTLRCDPISSHATLYWYQQALGQGPEFLTYFNYEAQPDKSGLPSDRFSAERPEGSISTLTIQRTEQRDSAMYRCASSLANADTQYFGPGTRLTVL.